This T cell receptor beta chain is from a study of cytomegalovirus exposure and HLA in healthy donors. The study ran its PCR with 60 Vbeta and 13 Jbeta primers. TCRdb's copy holds only in-frame clones and misses some; the assay was immunoSEQ multiplex PCR. Of 150,000 to 200,000 clones in the sample, 70% to 80% were seen once. Source material: PBMCs. The sequence came from a middle-aged woman in good health and CMV-seronegative.

Here the CDR3 reads CAISMDRANQPQHF. In nucleotides, the CDR3 is TGTGCCATCAGCATGGACAGGGCTAATCAGCCCCAGCATTTT. The genes are TRBV10-3 and TRBJ1-5, with 8 bases identical to TRBD1. Losses at the gene ends were 6 bases for V and 4 bases for J; bases not matched to a gene: 5. CDR1 is ENHRY and CDR2 is SYGVKD in the germline V gene. The CDR3 has 14 amino acids.